This T cell receptor beta chain was captured in a study of blood T cell repertoires in COVID-19. Study summary: Acute and convalescent COVID-19 specimens originated in the United States, Italy and Spain.

Patients of the Seattle cohort, enrolled during active infection, were followed longitudinally. TCRdb's table, derived via immunoSEQ multiplex PCR, lists solely in-frame clones and lacks some. The repertoire holds 200,000 to 300,000 clones, with more than 85% as singletons. This CDR3 is 14 amino acids long. V dropped 4 bases and J dropped 8; count of bases not matched to a gene: 9. CDR1 SQVTM and CDR2 ANQGSEA come from the germline V gene. This receptor was obtained from a woman aged 55-69 years with COVID-19, enrolled during active disease. Sequencing was carried out using peripheral blood. The J gene is TRBJ2-1, the V gene TRBV29-1; 9 nucleotides align to TRBD2. The CDR3 nucleotides are TGCAGCGTTGGGCGGGAGGGCCTTTTGGATGAGCAGTTCTTC. This gives the protein CSVGREGLLDEQFF.